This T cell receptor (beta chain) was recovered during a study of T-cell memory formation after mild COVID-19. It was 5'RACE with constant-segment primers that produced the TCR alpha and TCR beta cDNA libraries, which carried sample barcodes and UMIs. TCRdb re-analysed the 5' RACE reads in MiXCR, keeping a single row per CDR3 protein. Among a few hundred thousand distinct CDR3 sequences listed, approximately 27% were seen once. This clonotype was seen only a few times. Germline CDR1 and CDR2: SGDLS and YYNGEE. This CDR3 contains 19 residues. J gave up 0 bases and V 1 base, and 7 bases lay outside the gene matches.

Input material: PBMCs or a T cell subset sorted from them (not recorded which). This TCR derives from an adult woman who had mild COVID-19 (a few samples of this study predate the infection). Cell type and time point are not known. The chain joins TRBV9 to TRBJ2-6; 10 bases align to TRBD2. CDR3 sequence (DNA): TGTGCCAGCAGCGTATCTGAGCTAGCGGGAGCCTCTGGGGCCAACGTCCTGACTTTC. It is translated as CASSVSELAGASGANVLTF.